The 27 T cell receptor beta chains below come from one sample, sequenced in a study of beta chain features in type 1 diabetes. The isolated RNA, all of it, was reverse transcribed, so expressed TCRB transcripts were what got sequenced. Profiling relied on immunoSEQ multiplex PCR, and the TCRdb table lists in-frame clones only, not all of them. This sample yields 350,000 to 400,000 clones, of which roughly 16% are seen a single time; roughly 0.017% belongs to the top ten. The specimen sequenced was naive CD4+ T cells from blood. Receptors originate from a young woman in good health.

A few counts support this clone. The rearrangement uses TRBV29-1 and TRBJ2-7, with D hard to call. V shed 8 bases and J shed 4 bases, with 15 bases lying between them. CDR1 is SQVTM, CDR2 ANQGSEA, per germline. The CDR3 is 12 amino acids. The CDR3 here is CSPVRWSYEQYF. CDR3 DNA: TGCAGCCCCGTGAGGTGGAGTTACGAGCAGTACTTC.

The chain uses TRBV5-1 and TRBJ2-6; 8 positions agree with TRBD1. In germline, CDR1 is SGHRS, CDR2 YFSETQ. The CDR3 loop spans 16 amino acids. Germline trimming cut 6 bases from V and 2 bases from J; bases unmatched to any gene: 7. The CDR3 is CASNRQGMAGANVLTF. The CDR3 DNA is TGCGCCAGCAATAGACAGGGGATGGCTGGGGCCAACGTCCTGACTTTC.

The chain employs TRBV14 and TRBJ2-7; a weak D match, TRBD1 (6 bases). Germline V gene sequence: CDR1 SGHDN, CDR2 FVKESK. Trimming pared 4 bases from V and 6 bases from J, leaving 19 bases between. The CDR3 has 15 residues. The CDR3 spells CASSPTGFSASEQYF. The CDR3 nucleotides read TGTGCCAGCAGCCCGACAGGTTTTTCAGCAAGCGAGCAGTACTTC. Filled out from reference TRBV14 and TRBJ2-7, the complete variable domain reads EAGVTQFPSHSVIEKGQTVTLRCDPISGHDNLYWYRRVMGKEIKFLLHFVKESKQDESGMPNNRFLAERTGGTYSTLKVQPAELEDSGVYFCASSPTGFSASEQYFGPGTRLTVT.

The sample holds a few counts of this clone. The CDR3 nucleotides are TGTGCCAGCAGCTTCACTAACATTCAAGAGACCCAGTACTTC. Translating gives CASSFTNIQETQYF. V gene TRBV5-4 combines with J gene TRBJ2-5; D gene unclear. This CDR3 region has 14 residues. Trimming shortened V by 2 bases and J by 2 bases, and 10 bases separated the two germline ends. Looked up from germline, CDR1 is SGHNT and CDR2 is YYREEE (reference sequence).

The V call is TRBV27, the J call TRBJ2-1, with D tentatively TRBD2 (7 bases). CDR1 is MNHEY and CDR2 is SMNVEV in the germline V gene (reference sequence). The CDR3 has 16 residues. V was cut by 8 bases and J by 4 bases, with 21 bases left in between. The CDR3 reads CASGLAGALMYNEQFF. The CDR3 DNA is TGTGCCAGCGGTCTTGCGGGGGCCCTAATGTACAATGAGCAGTTCTTC.

The CDR3 here is CSVPGQGVEGYTF. The CDR3 DNA reads TGCAGCGTCCCGGGACAGGGGGTGGAGGGCTACACCTTC. The chain combines TRBV29-1 with TRBJ1-2, with 11 bases lining up with TRBD1. The CDR3 covers 13 residues. V shed 6 bases, J shed 8 bases, and the junction held 8 bases outside the gene matches. Germline CDR1 reads SQVTM; CDR2 reads ANQGSEA.

The V call is TRBV5-1, the J call TRBJ2-2; 9 bases map to TRBD1. The trim removed 3 bases at V and 2 bases at J, leaving 5 bases unmatched. This CDR3 has 16 residues. Germline CDR1 SGHRS, CDR2 YFSETQ. The CDR3 spells CASSWEGQGNTGELFF. The CDR3 nucleotides are TGCGCCAGCAGCTGGGAGGGACAGGGAAACACCGGGGAGCTGTTTTTT.

This rearrangement joins TRBV7-2 to TRBJ2-1, with TRBD2 matching 15 bases. This CDR3 spans 16 amino acids. Germline assignment: CDR1 SGHTA and CDR2 FQGNSA. The J segment lost 8 bases and the V segment lost 5 bases, leaving 7 bases of the junction unmatched. The CDR3 loop is CASSRGLAGGDHEQFF. The DNA of the CDR3 is TGTGCCAGCAGCAGGGGACTAGCGGGAGGTGACCATGAGCAGTTCTTC. Drawing the rest from reference TRBV7-2 and TRBJ2-1, the complete variable domain is GAGVSQSPSNKVTEKGKDVELRCDPISGHTALYWYRQSLGQGLEFLIYFQGNSAPDKSGLPSDRFSAERTGGSVSTLTIQRTQQEDSAVYLCASSRGLAGGDHEQFFGPGTRLTVL.

J is TRBJ1-5 and V is TRBV28; D is undetermined. The CDR3 is made up of 13 amino acids. Trimming pared 11 bases from V and 0 bases from J, leaving 11 bases between. Germline-derived CDR1 and CDR2 are MDHEN and SYDVKM. CDR3 DNA: TGTGCCTGCCGGGAGAATAGCAATCAGCCCCAGCATTTT. Protein: CACRENSNQPQHF.

There are a few counts of this clone. The rearrangement links TRBV29-1 to TRBJ1-2; a weak D match, TRBD1 (5 bases). The germline V gene has CDR1 SQVTM and CDR2 ANQGSEA. The CDR3 contains 13 residues. Between the trimmed V and J ends, which lost 4 bases and 3 bases, there was a span of 12 bases. CDR3 bases: TGCAGCGTTGCGGGCAGGGTCTACTATGGCTACACCTTC. It specifies CSVAGRVYYGYTF. The full variable domain, in which reference TRBV29-1 and TRBJ1-2 provide the parts outside the CDR3, is SAVISQKPSRDICQRGTSLTIQCQVDSQVTMMFWYRQQPGQSLTLIATANQGSEATYESGFVIDKFPISRPNLTFSTLTVSNMSPEDSSIYLCSVAGRVYYGYTFGSGTRLTVV.

This clone was detected only a few times. The V call is TRBV7-2, the J call TRBJ1-5, with D possibly matching TRBD1 (6 bases). Germline CDR1 reads SGHTA; CDR2 reads FQGNSA. V lost 4 bases, J lost 7 bases, and 14 bases lay in between. CDR3 length: 14 residues. Here the CDR3 reads CASSSPGDRQPQHF. DNA for the CDR3: TGTGCCAGCAGCTCACCAGGGGATAGGCAGCCCCAGCATTTT.

The rearrangement links TRBV7-9 to TRBJ2-7; unclear D gene. CDR1 is SEHNR, CDR2 FQNEAQ, per germline (reference sequence). The germline V and J ends were trimmed by 3 bases and 2 bases, with 11 bases remaining between them. This CDR3 has 14 residues. Here the CDR3 DNA reads TGTGCCAGCAGCTTTATTCGTCCCCCCTACGAGCAGTACTTC. Translation: CASSFIRPPYEQYF.

This clone turned up a few times. The chain carries TRBV4-1 and TRBJ2-1; D perhaps matches TRBD2 (5 bases). Trimming pared 0 bases from V and 7 bases from J, leaving 13 bases between. Germline CDR1 MGHRA, CDR2 YSYEKL. The CDR3 has 15 residues. Here the CDR3 DNA reads TGCGCCAGCAGCCAAGAGGGAGTAGCGAGTAATGAGCAGTTCTTC. Amino acid sequence: CASSQEGVASNEQFF.

There are a few counts of this clone. This chain connects TRBV6-5 to TRBJ2-6; D gene ambiguous. From germline, CDR1 is MNHEY and CDR2 SVGAGI. CDR3 size: 16 residues. V shed 4 bases and J shed 2 bases, with 12 bases lying between them. The CDR3 sequence is CASSSISQPGANVLTF. CDR3 DNA sequence: TGTGCCAGCAGTTCGATAAGCCAACCTGGGGCCAACGTCCTGACTTTC.

This clone has more than one count but fewer than ten. CDR3 DNA sequence: TGTGCCAGCAGCACTAGCACCTCTAGCACAGATACGCAGTATTTT. The encoded protein is CASSTSTSSTDTQYF. This sequence joins TRBV7-8 and TRBJ2-3, with a possible D match to TRBD2 (6 bases). The CDR3 is 15 residues long. V was cut by 5 bases and J by 0 bases, with 12 bases left in between. The germline V gene has CDR1 SGHVS and CDR2 FQNEAQ. The whole variable domain, remainder taken from reference TRBV7-8 and TRBJ2-3, is GAGVSQSPRYKVAKRGQDVALRCDPISGHVSLFWYQQALGQGPEFLTYFQNEAQLDKSGLPSDRFFAERPEGSVSTLKIQRTQQEDSAVYLCASSTSTSSTDTQYFGPGTRLTVL.

This clone has a handful of counts. This chain connects TRBV7-3 to TRBJ2-1, with D perhaps matching TRBD2 (5 bases). The CDR3 totals 16 residues. Trimming shortened V by 3 bases and J by 0 bases, and 12 bases separated the two germline ends. CDR1 is SGHTA, CDR2 FQGTGA, per germline. CDR3 in DNA: TGTGCCAGCAGCTTTCAAAGCGGAAGCTCCTACAATGAGCAGTTCTTC. Its protein is CASSFQSGSSYNEQFF. The full variable domain, completed using reference TRBV7-3 and TRBJ2-1, is GAGVSQTPSNKVTEKGKYVELRCDPISGHTALYWYRQSLGQGPEFLIYFQGTGAADDSGLPNDRFFAVRPEGSVSTLKIQRTERGDSAVYLCASSFQSGSSYNEQFFGPGTRLTVL.

This clone was counted a few times. This chain links TRBV18 with TRBJ2-7; 8 bases map to TRBD2. In germline, CDR1 is KGHSH, CDR2 LQKENI. J gave up 6 bases and V 4 bases, and 5 bases lay outside the gene matches. This CDR3 contains 13 residues. The CDR3 DNA is TGTGCCAGCTCACTCGGGAGGGTCGCCGAGCAGTACTTC. Translating gives CASSLGRVAEQYF.

The chain employs TRBV6-4 and TRBJ2-2, with 8 bases lining up with TRBD1. Germline CDR1 is MRHNA and CDR2 is SNTAGT. This CDR3 has 15 residues. The J segment lost 6 bases and the V segment lost 4 bases, leaving 7 bases of the junction unmatched. The CDR3 protein is CASSGTGMFPGELFF. DNA of the CDR3: TGTGCCAGCAGTGGGACAGGGATGTTTCCCGGGGAGCTGTTTTTT.

The chain is built from TRBV7-2 and TRBJ2-7; tentative D call: TRBD2 (5 bases). The CDR3 has 14 residues. V lost 2 bases and J 2 bases, leaving 10 bases between the germline ends. CDR1 is SGHTA and CDR2 is FQGNSA in the germline V gene. The DNA of the CDR3 is TGTGCCAGCAGCTTATCGGGAACAGCCTACGAGCAGTACTTC. Translated: CASSLSGTAYEQYF.

For this clone: The sample carries other DNA sequences with the same CDR3. This sequence joins TRBV30 and TRBJ1-5; D gene uncertain. V lost 2 bases, J lost 2 bases, and 7 bases lay in between. Per germline, CDR1 GTSNPN and CDR2 SVGIG (reference sequence). The CDR3 is 13 amino acids. The CDR3 nucleotides read TGTGCCTGGAGTCGGCAGGGCAATCAGCCCCAGCATTTT. Its protein is CAWSRQGNQPQHF.

The genes are TRBV4-1 and TRBJ2-1, with TRBD1 identical over 8 bases. This CDR3 contains 14 residues. The germline CDR1 and CDR2 sequences are MGHRA and YSYEKL. The V gene end was trimmed by 1 base and the J gene end by 14 bases; junction bases not matched to a gene: 10. The CDR3 here is CASSQARQGKDKFF. The DNA of the CDR3 is TGCGCCAGCAGCCAAGCCCGACAGGGGAAGGATAAGTTCTTC.

V gene TRBV28 combines with J gene TRBJ1-2; 8 bases line up with TRBD1. J gave up 8 bases and V 4 bases, and 12 bases lay outside the gene matches. Germline values: CDR1 MDHEN, CDR2 SYDVKM. CDR3 size: 15 residues. CDR3 residues: CASSSPGQDLPGYTF. CDR3 nucleotides: TGTGCCAGCAGTTCGCCGGGACAGGATTTGCCGGGCTACACCTTC.

Concerning this clone: The sample contains more than one DNA sequence encoding this CDR3. The V call is TRBV5-1, the J call TRBJ2-1; D remains ambiguous. Germline CDR1 SGHRS, CDR2 YFSETQ. This CDR3 region has 14 residues. The V end lost 0 bases, the J end lost 0 bases, and 4 bases lay between the germline ends. CDR3 residues: CASSLAVSYNEQFF. The CDR3 DNA reads TGCGCCAGCAGCTTGGCCGTCTCCTACAATGAGCAGTTCTTC.

The chain joins TRBV9 to TRBJ1-1; D might be TRBD1 (6 bases). CDR3 length: 13 residues. Looked up from germline, CDR1 is SGDLS and CDR2 is YYNGEE. Trimming left V 2 bases short and J 6 bases short, with 11 bases between. This CDR3 reads CASSVLGAAEAFF. The CDR3 DNA is TGTGCCAGCAGCGTCCTGGGGGCGGCTGAAGCTTTCTTT.

This clone was counted a few times. The rearrangement joins TRBV5-1 to TRBJ2-7; a possible D gene is TRBD1 (6 bases). The V gene's germline CDR1 is SGHRS and CDR2 YFSETQ. The CDR3 contains 14 residues. The ends were cut back, 0 bases at V and 3 bases at J, with 10 bases in the middle. CDR3 amino acids: CASSLDTGFYEQYF. The CDR3 region has the DNA TGCGCCAGCAGCTTGGATACAGGGTTCTACGAGCAGTACTTC.

This clone was counted only a few times. The rearrangement joins TRBV28 to TRBJ2-2; 9 nucleotides agree with TRBD2. Germline loops: CDR1 MDHEN, CDR2 SYDVKM. After removal of 5 bases from V and 6 bases from J, the junction contained 10 bases not matched to a gene. The CDR3 loop spans 16 amino acids. The CDR3 nucleotides are TGTGCCAGCAGTCTCCTGACTAGCGGCAAGGCCGGGGAGCTGTTTTTT. Its translation is CASSLLTSGKAGELFF.

This clone showed up just a few times. The chain has TRBV7-3 and TRBJ2-1; 7 bases agree with TRBD2. The CDR3 is 15 amino acids. Per the germline V gene, CDR1 is SGHTA and CDR2 is FQGTGA. Trimming took 5 bases from V and 10 from J; bases not matched to a gene: 14. The CDR3 bases are TGTGCCAGCAGCCCGCCCCGCGCGGGAGCTAGGGAGCAGTTCTTC. Encoded protein: CASSPPRAGAREQFF.